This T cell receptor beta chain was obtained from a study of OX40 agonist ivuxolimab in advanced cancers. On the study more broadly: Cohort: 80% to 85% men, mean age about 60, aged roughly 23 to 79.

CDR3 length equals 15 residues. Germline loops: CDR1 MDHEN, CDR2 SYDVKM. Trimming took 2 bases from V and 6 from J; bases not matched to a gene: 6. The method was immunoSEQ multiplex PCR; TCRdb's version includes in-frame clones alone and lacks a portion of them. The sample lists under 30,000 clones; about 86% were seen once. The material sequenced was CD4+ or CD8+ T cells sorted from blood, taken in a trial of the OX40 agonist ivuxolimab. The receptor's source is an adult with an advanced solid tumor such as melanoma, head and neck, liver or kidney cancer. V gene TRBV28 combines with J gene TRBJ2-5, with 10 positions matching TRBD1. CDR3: CASSLGDRGRQTQYF. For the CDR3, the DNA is TGTGCCAGCAGTTTAGGTGACAGGGGGCGGCAGACCCAGTACTTC.